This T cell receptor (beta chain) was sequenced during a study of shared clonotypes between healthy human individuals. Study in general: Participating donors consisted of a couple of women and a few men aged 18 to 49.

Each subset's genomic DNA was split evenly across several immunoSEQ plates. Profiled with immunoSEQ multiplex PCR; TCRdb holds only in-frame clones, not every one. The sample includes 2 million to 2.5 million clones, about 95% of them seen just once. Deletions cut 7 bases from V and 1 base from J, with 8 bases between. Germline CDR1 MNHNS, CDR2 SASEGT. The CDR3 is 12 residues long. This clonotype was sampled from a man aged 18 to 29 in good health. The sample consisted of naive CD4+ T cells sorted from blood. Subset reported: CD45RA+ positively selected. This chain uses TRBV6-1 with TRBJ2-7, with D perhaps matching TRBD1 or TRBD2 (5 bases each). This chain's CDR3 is CASTGTSYEQYF. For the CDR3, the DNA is TGTGCCAGCACTGGGACGTCCTACGAGCAGTACTTC.